This T cell receptor beta chain was captured in a study of CD8 T cells in Susac syndrome. From germline, CDR1 is SGHTA and CDR2 FQGNSA. This CDR3 is built from 11 residues. RNA in amounts of about 0.5 to 1 ug was reverse transcribed with random hexamers. A multiplex approach, immunoSEQ multiplex PCR, amplified TCR beta CDR3 across 54 Vbeta and 13 Jbeta. TCRdb ran MiXCR on the immunoSEQ multiplex PCR reads and lists one entry per CDR3 protein. The table has around 130,000 distinct CDR3 sequences, 94% seen once. In blood CD8+ and CD4+ T cells, TCR beta underwent sequencing. Included as multiple sclerosis controls were treatment-naive patients who had stable or active relapsing-remitting disease. Both CD4+ and CD8+ T cells were negatively isolated, and TEMRA cells underwent FACS enrichment. As regards this clonotype: At one end the junction does not follow the germline gene, possibly because of a read error.

The V call is TRBV7-2, the J call TRBJ2-3; possibly TRBD1 for D (5 bases). Sequenced material: CD4+ T cells from PBMCs. This TCR derives from a human donor with multiple sclerosis. The CDR3: CASSLPPRQSF. The CDR3 DNA follows: TGTGCCAGCAGCTTACCGCCTAGACAGAGTTTT.